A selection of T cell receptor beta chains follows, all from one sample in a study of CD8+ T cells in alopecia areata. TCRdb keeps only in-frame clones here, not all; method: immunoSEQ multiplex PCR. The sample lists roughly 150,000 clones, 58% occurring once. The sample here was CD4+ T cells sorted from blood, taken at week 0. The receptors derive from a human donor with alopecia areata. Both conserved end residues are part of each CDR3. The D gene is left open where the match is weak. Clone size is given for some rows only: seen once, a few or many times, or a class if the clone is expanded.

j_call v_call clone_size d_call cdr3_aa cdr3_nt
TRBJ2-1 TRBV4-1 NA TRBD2 CASRPTSGGNNEQFF TGCGCCAGCAGACCAACTAGCGGGGGTAACAATGAGCAGTTCTTC
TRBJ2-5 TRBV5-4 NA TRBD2 CASSPGTSGGGETQYF TGTGCCAGCAGCCCCGGGACTAGCGGGGGGGGCGAGACCCAGTACTTC
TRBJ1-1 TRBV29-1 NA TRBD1 CSAGQGNTEAFF TGCAGCGCGGGACAGGGAAACACTGAAGCTTTCTTT
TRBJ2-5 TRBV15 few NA CATSRDGRGETQYF TGTGCCACCAGCAGAGATGGGCGAGGGGAGACCCAGTACTTC
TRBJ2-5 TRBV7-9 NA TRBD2 CASSPGLAGGQETQYF TGTGCCAGCAGCCCAGGACTAGCGGGGGGCCAAGAGACCCAGTACTTC
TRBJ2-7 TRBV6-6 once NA CASRSGTGAYEQYF TGTGCCAGCAGGTCCGGGACTGGAGCCTACGAGCAGTACTTC
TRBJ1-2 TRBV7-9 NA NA CASSFPGGYGYTF TGTGCCAGCAGCTTTCCCGGGGGTTATGGCTACACCTTC
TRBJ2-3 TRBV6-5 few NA CASSYSGGTDTQYF TGTGCCAGCAGTTACTCGGGGGGCACAGATACGCAGTATTTT
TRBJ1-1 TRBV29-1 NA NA CSVARPPADTEAFF TGCAGCGTTGCGAGGCCGCCCGCGGACACTGAAGCTTTCTTT
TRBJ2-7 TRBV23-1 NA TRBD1 CASSQPGQIYEQYF TGCGCCAGCAGTCAACCGGGACAGATCTACGAGCAGTACTTC
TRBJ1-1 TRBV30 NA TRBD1 CAWSTGETEAFF TGTGCCTGGTCTACAGGGGAGACTGAAGCTTTCTTT
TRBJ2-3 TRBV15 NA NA CATSREASSSEASTDTQYF TGTGCCACCAGCAGAGAGGCATCGTCTAGCGAAGCTAGCACAGATACGCAGTATTTT
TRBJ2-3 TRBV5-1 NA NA CASSSQGYTDTQYF TGCGCCAGCAGCTCCCAGGGCTACACAGATACGCAGTATTTT
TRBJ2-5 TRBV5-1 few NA CASSLEGTQYF TGCGCCAGCAGCTTGGAGGGGACCCAGTACTTC
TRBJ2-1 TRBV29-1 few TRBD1 CSVEARQGYRVNEQFF TGCAGCGTTGAAGCGCGACAGGGATATAGGGTAAATGAGCAGTTCTTC
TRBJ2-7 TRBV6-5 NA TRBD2 CASSLSLAGGDEQYF TGTGCCAGCAGTCTATCACTAGCGGGGGGGGACGAGCAGTACTTC
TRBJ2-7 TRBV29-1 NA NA CTMDWFSEQYF TGCACTATGGACTGGTTTTCCGAGCAGTACTTC
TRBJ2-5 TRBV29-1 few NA CSVQPDRTQYF TGCAGCGTCCAACCCGATCGTACCCAGTACTTC
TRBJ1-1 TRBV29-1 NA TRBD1 CSVVGTGEAFF TGCAGCGTTGTCGGGACAGGGGAAGCTTTCTTT
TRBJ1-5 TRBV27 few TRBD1 CASSLSRQGQPQHF TGTGCCAGCAGTTTATCGCGACAGGGTCAGCCCCAGCATTTT
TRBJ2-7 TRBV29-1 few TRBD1 CSVERQGAYEQYF TGCAGCGTTGAAAGACAGGGGGCCTACGAGCAGTACTTC
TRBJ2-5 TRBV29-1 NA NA CSVGIPSQVPQETQYF TGCAGCGTTGGAATCCCTTCGCAGGTCCCCCAAGAGACCCAGTACTTC